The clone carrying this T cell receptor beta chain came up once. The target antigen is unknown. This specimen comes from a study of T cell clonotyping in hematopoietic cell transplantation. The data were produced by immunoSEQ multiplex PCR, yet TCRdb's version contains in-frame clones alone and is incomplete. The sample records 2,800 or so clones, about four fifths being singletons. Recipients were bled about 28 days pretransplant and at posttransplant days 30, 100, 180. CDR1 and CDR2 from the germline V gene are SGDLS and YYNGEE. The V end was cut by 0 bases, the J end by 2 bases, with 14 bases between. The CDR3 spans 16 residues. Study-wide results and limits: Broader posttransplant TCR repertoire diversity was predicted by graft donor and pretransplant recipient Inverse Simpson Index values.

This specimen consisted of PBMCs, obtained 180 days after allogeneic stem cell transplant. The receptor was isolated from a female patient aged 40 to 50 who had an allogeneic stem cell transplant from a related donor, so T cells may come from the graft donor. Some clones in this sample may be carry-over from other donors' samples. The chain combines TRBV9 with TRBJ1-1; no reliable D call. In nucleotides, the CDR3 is TGTGCCAGCAGCGTAGCTTCCCGGAGAGCAAACACTGAAGCTTTCTTT. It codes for CASSVASRRANTEAFF.